The 28 T cell receptor beta chains listed next were all sequenced from one sample in a study of T cells in Graves' hyperthyroidism and ophthalmopathy. TCR beta CDR3 regions were amplified from RNA. First-round RT-PCR of the TCR CDR3 relied on the HTBI primer set. A single record per CDR3 protein comes from TCRdb applying MiXCR to the multiplex PCR reads. The sample has over 400,000 distinct CDR3 sequences; approximately 22% are singletons. Sequenced material: blood. The source of these receptors is a woman in her seventies with Graves' ophthalmopathy.

This clonotype was detected only a few times. This chain links TRBV20-1 with TRBJ2-1; 12 bases line up with TRBD2. V was pared by 5 bases and J by 9 bases, with 8 bases of the junction left unmatched. There are 14 residues in the CDR3. Germline-derived CDR1 and CDR2 are DFQATT and SNEGSKA (reference sequence). The chain's CDR3 is CSAGASGRGAEQFF. Here the CDR3 DNA reads TGCAGTGCTGGAGCTAGCGGGAGGGGGGCTGAGCAGTTCTTC.

There are many counts of this clonotype. The genes are TRBV6-1 and TRBJ2-7; D is unresolved. Germline lookup yields CDR1 MNHNS and CDR2 SASEGT. Trimming stripped 9 bases from V and 2 bases from J, with 17 bases between. The CDR3 sequence is 14 residues long. The DNA for the CDR3 is TGTGCCAGTGGAAGGACCCTTCAAGCCTACGAGCAGTACTTC. As protein: CASGRTLQAYEQYF.

This chain links TRBV4-1 with TRBJ2-7; D is ambiguous. This CDR3 has 16 amino acids. Germline CDR1 reads MGHRA; CDR2 reads YSYEKL. V lost 0 bases and J lost 4, with 16 bases in between. The DNA of the CDR3 is TGCGCCAGCAGCCAAGACCCTTGGGGAACTTCGTACGAGCAGTACTTC. As protein: CASSQDPWGTSYEQYF.

The chain links TRBV15 to TRBJ2-3; the match to TRBD2 covers 10 bases. The trim removed 3 bases at V and 7 bases at J, leaving 13 bases unmatched. The CDR3 runs 17 residues. Germline V gene data show CDR1 as LNHNV and CDR2 as YYDKDF (reference sequence). CDR3: CATSRAASGGSGNTQYF. The DNA for the CDR3 is TGTGCCACCAGCAGGGCGGCTAGCGGGGGTTCGGGAAATACGCAGTATTTT.

V is TRBV19 and J is TRBJ1-4; D ambiguous. There are 15 residues in the CDR3. Germline V gene sequence: CDR1 LNHDA, CDR2 SQIVND (reference sequence). The V end was cut by 6 bases, the J end by 0 bases, with 11 bases between. The CDR3 nucleotides read TGTGCCAGTAGACGAGATATTGCAACTAATGAAAAACTGTTTTTT. This codes for CASRRDIATNEKLFF. Using reference TRBV19 and TRBJ1-4 for the parts outside the CDR3, the full variable domain is DGGITQSPKYLFRKEGQNVTLSCEQNLNHDAMYWYRQDPGQGLRLIYYSQIVNDFQKGDIAEGYSVSREKKESFPLTVTSAQKNPTAFYLCASRRDIATNEKLFFGSGTQLSVL.

CDR3 protein: CASRRDGTNQPQHF. DNA for the CDR3: TGTGCCAGCAGGCGGGACGGCACCAATCAGCCCCAGCATTTT. The J gene is TRBJ1-5, the V gene TRBV28; weak D call: TRBD1 (5 bases). Trimming pared 6 bases from V and 3 bases from J, leaving 12 bases between. The germline V gene has CDR1 MDHEN and CDR2 SYDVKM. The CDR3 length is 14 residues.

J is TRBJ1-1 and V is TRBV5-8; TRBD1 is a possible D gene (6 bases). Germline V lookup: CDR1 SGHTS, CDR2 YDEGEE. Deletions cut 1 base from V and 4 bases from J, with 11 bases between. The CDR3 totals 14 residues. The CDR3 reads CASSLLQGSTEAFF. In nucleotides, the CDR3 is TGTGCCAGCAGCTTGTTACAGGGATCCACTGAAGCTTTCTTT.

This clonotype was seen a few times. This sequence joins TRBV14 and TRBJ2-5; D possibly corresponds to TRBD1 (6 bases). V was trimmed by 0 bases and J by 5 bases, leaving 16 bases between them. CDR3 length equals 16 residues. Germline CDR1 SGHDN, CDR2 FVKESK. The DNA for the CDR3 is TGTGCCAGCAGCCAAGACCCCAGGGGTGCGTGGGAGACCCAGTACTTC. Translation gives CASSQDPRGAWETQYF.

This clonotype was found once. Just one base apart from a much larger clone, this may be a read error. The J gene is TRBJ1-1, the V gene TRBV27; D is perhaps TRBD1 (5 bases). The CDR3 runs to 15 residues. V was trimmed by 5 bases and J by 1 base, leaving 14 bases between them. Germline V gene lookup returns CDR1 MNHEY and CDR2 SMNVEV (reference sequence). The CDR3 is CASSPETDPNTEAFF. The CDR3 coding sequence is TGTGCCAGCAGTCCTGAGACAGACCCGAACACTGAAGCTTTCTTT.

This clonotype was observed a handful of times. This chain links TRBV3-1 with TRBJ2-3; D gene uncertain. The germline V and J ends were trimmed by 4 bases and 6 bases, with 20 bases remaining between them. Germline V gene sequence: CDR1 LGHDT, CDR2 YNNKEL (reference sequence). The CDR3 runs to 16 residues. The chain's CDR3 is CASSPLLGQQSDTQYF. The CDR3 region has the DNA TGTGCCAGCAGCCCACTCCTAGGCCAACAATCTGATACGCAGTATTTT.

This clonotype was recorded at least ten times. The V gene is TRBV28, the J gene TRBJ1-1, with 9 bases matching TRBD1. This CDR3 is built from 19 residues. The germline V gene has CDR1 MDHEN and CDR2 SYDVKM. V lost 8 bases to trimming and J lost 0 bases; unmatched junction nucleotides: 19. Written as DNA, the CDR3 is TGTGCCAGCGACAAATACGGGCCGGGACAGGGTATGATGAACACTGAAGCTTTCTTT. Translating gives CASDKYGPGQGMMNTEAFF.

This clonotype was observed at least ten times. The V and J genes are TRBV14 and TRBJ2-1; tentatively, D is TRBD2 (5 bases). The V gene lost 2 bases and the J gene lost 4 bases, with 9 bases spanning the gap. The CDR3 covers 14 residues. The germline gives CDR1 SGHDN, CDR2 FVKESK. The CDR3 bases are TGTGCCAGCAGCCAACTCGGAGGATACAATGAGCAGTTCTTC. Protein: CASSQLGGYNEQFF.

The V gene is TRBV28, the J gene TRBJ2-7; no clear D. CDR3 length: 13 amino acids. V was trimmed by 2 bases and J by 4 bases, leaving 9 bases between them. Per germline, CDR1 MDHEN and CDR2 SYDVKM. The CDR3 reads CASSLETPYEQYF. In nucleotides, the CDR3 is TGTGCCAGCAGTTTAGAGACACCGTACGAGCAGTACTTC.

This clonotype was counted many times. J is TRBJ1-5 and V is TRBV3-1; a weak D match, TRBD1 (5 bases). This CDR3 is 15 amino acids long. V was clipped by 3 bases and J by 3 bases, with 12 bases between them. Germline CDR1 LGHDT, CDR2 YNNKEL (reference sequence). CDR3 amino acids: CASSQGRDPNQPQHF. CDR3 bases: TGTGCCAGCAGCCAGGGCCGGGACCCCAATCAGCCCCAGCATTTT.

This clonotype was seen at least ten times. This chain joins TRBV30 and TRBJ2-2; TRBD2 agrees at 13 bases. Germline CDR1 GTSNPN, CDR2 SVGIG (reference sequence). J was trimmed by 5 bases and V by 3 bases; bases with no gene match: 3. This CDR3 has 15 residues. CDR3 residues: CAWRSGLAGTGELFF. The CDR3 DNA reads as TGTGCCTGGAGATCGGGACTAGCGGGAACCGGGGAGCTGTTTTTT.

The rearrangement links TRBV5-4 to TRBJ1-2, with D perhaps TRBD1 (5 bases). V lost 3 bases and J 6 bases, leaving 15 bases between the germline ends. Germline CDR1 SGHNT, CDR2 YYREEE (reference sequence). The CDR3 consists of 14 residues. The CDR3 nucleotides read TGTGCCAGCAGCTCGATAAGAGACAGTGATGGCTACACCTTC. Residues: CASSSIRDSDGYTF.

This clonotype was seen more than once but under ten times. J is TRBJ2-1 and V is TRBV6-2 or TRBV6-3, with a tentative D call TRBD1 (5 bases). This CDR3 has 11 amino acids. Deletions cut 7 bases from V and 5 bases from J, with 6 bases between. CDR1 MNHEY and CDR2 SVGEGT come from the germline V gene. CDR3 residues: CASTGHNEQFF. The CDR3, as DNA: TGTGCCAGCACAGGGCACAATGAGCAGTTCTTC.

This clonotype turned up a few times. J is TRBJ1-5 and V is TRBV4-1; no clear D gene. V was clipped by 4 bases and J by 1 base, with 11 bases between them. Germline assignment: CDR1 MGHRA and CDR2 YSYEKL. This CDR3 comprises 15 residues. CDR3 protein: CASSLARLSNQPQHF. CDR3 in DNA: TGCGCCAGCAGCCTTGCTCGACTCAGCAATCAGCCCCAGCATTTT.

This clonotype appeared a few times. V usage is TRBV2 and J usage is TRBJ2-5; weak D call: TRBD1 (5 bases). The V and J ends lost 10 bases and 2 bases respectively, with 11 bases between them. The CDR3 loop spans 12 amino acids. Per germline, CDR1 SNHLY and CDR2 FYNNEI. CDR3 DNA sequence: TGTGCCACCTCGACAGCTCAAGAGACCCAGTACTTC. It codes for CATSTAQETQYF.

This sequence joins TRBV20-1 and TRBJ1-2; D call uncertain. CDR3 size: 14 residues. V dropped 4 bases and J dropped 5 bases, with 17 bases sitting between them. Germline V CDR1 and CDR2: DFQATT, SNEGSKA (reference sequence). In nucleotides, the CDR3 is TGCAGTGCTATCGGCCCCAACCCTGGATATGGCTACACCTTC. It is translated as CSAIGPNPGYGYTF.

This clonotype has more than one count but fewer than ten. This CDR3 reads CASSLSPGQGNTGELFF. The CDR3 nucleotides are TGTGCCAGCAGTTTATCCCCGGGACAGGGGAACACCGGGGAGCTGTTTTTT. The chain links TRBV28 to TRBJ2-2; 9 bases map to TRBD1. There are 17 residues in the CDR3. The V segment lost 1 base and the J segment 1 base; nucleotides outside the gene matches: 4. Germline CDR1 MDHEN, CDR2 SYDVKM. The entire variable domain, with the rest obtained from reference TRBV28 and TRBJ2-2, is as follows: DVKVTQSSRYLVKRTGEKVFLECVQDMDHENMFWYRQDPGLGLRLIYFSYDVKMKEKGDIPEGYSVSREKKERFSLILESASTNQTSMYLCASSLSPGQGNTGELFFGEGSRLTVL.

The chain carries TRBV5-1 and TRBJ1-2, with 8 bases matching TRBD1. V was clipped by 4 bases and J by 6 bases; unmatched bases: 11. The CDR3 covers 15 residues. Germline values: CDR1 SGHRS, CDR2 YFSETQ. CDR3: CASSPDRVLMDGYTF. The CDR3 region has the DNA TGCGCCAGCAGCCCGGACAGGGTACTTATGGATGGCTACACCTTC. Full variable domain (missing parts from reference TRBV5-1 and TRBJ1-2): KAGVTQTPRYLIKTRGQQVTLSCSPISGHRSVSWYQQTPGQGLQFLFEYFSETQRNKGNFPGRFSGRQFSNSRSEMNVSTLELGDSALYLCASSPDRVLMDGYTFGSGTRLTVV.

This clonotype appeared a few times. The chain combines TRBV28 with TRBJ2-3; maybe TRBD2 (6 bases). There are 14 residues in the CDR3. The V gene lost 3 bases and the J gene lost 9 bases, with 16 bases spanning the gap. CDR1 and CDR2 from the germline V gene are MDHEN and SYDVKM. This chain's CDR3 is CASSLGLEGMTQYF. Here the CDR3 DNA reads TGTGCCAGCAGTTTGGGGCTGGAGGGTATGACGCAGTATTTT. The complete variable domain, with remaining parts taken from reference TRBV28 and TRBJ2-3, reads DVKVTQSSRYLVKRTGEKVFLECVQDMDHENMFWYRQDPGLGLRLIYFSYDVKMKEKGDIPEGYSVSREKKERFSLILESASTNQTSMYLCASSLGLEGMTQYFGPGTRLTVL.

This clonotype appeared a few times. The chain recombines TRBV3-1 with TRBJ2-7; no definite D call. Germline lookup yields CDR1 LGHDT and CDR2 YNNKEL (reference sequence). This CDR3 comprises 13 residues. V was trimmed by 4 bases and J by 3 bases, leaving 10 bases between them. The CDR3 region has the DNA TGTGCCAGCAGCCCCACTGGGAACTACGAGCAGTACTTC. Amino acid sequence: CASSPTGNYEQYF.

This clonotype was observed at least ten times. This chain's CDR3 is CAWSLQGGQPQHF. For the CDR3, the DNA is TGTGCCTGGAGCCTACAGGGCGGCCAGCCCCAGCATTTT. The V and J genes are TRBV30 and TRBJ1-5, with TRBD1 as a possible D gene (6 bases). Germline CDR1 is GTSNPN and CDR2 is SVGIG (reference sequence). Trimming removed 3 bases from V and 7 bases from J, with 13 bases in between. The CDR3 loop spans 13 amino acids.

The rearrangement links TRBV18 to TRBJ1-4; D call uncertain. V was shortened by 4 bases and J by 0 bases, with 12 bases between the two germline ends. CDR3 size: 16 residues. Germline assignment: CDR1 KGHSH and CDR2 LQKENI. In DNA form, the CDR3 reads TGTGCCAGCTCACGGGCAGTTCCTGCAACTAATGAAAAACTGTTTTTT. Amino acids: CASSRAVPATNEKLFF. Based on the CDR3 plus reference TRBV18 and TRBJ1-4, the full variable domain is NAGVMQNPRHLVRRRGQEARLRCSPMKGHSHVYWYRQLPEEGLKFMVYLQKENIIDESGMPKERFSAEFPKEGPSILRIQQVVRGDSAAYFCASSRAVPATNEKLFFGSGTQLSVL.

For the CDR3, the DNA is TGCAGTGCGGGGGAACCTGCGAGCTACACCTTC. Translation gives CSAGEPASYTF. The V gene is TRBV20-1, the J gene TRBJ1-2; tentatively, D is TRBD1 (5 bases). The germline V gene has CDR1 DFQATT and CDR2 SNEGSKA (reference sequence). The CDR3 totals 11 residues. V dropped 6 bases and J dropped 9 bases, with 14 bases sitting between them.

The V call is TRBV18, the J call TRBJ2-7, with TRBD1 identical over 10 bases. The germline gives CDR1 KGHSH, CDR2 LQKENI. V trimming: 5 bases; J trimming: 5 bases; junction bases outside the gene matches: 6. This CDR3 is 14 amino acids long. CDR3 nucleotides: TGTGCCAGCTCATCCGGGACAGGGGTCCACGAGCAGTACTTC. Amino acids: CASSSGTGVHEQYF.